Below are 14 T cell receptor beta chains sequenced from a single sample in a study of CD8+ T cells in alopecia areata. As the sequencing template, cDNA was produced by extracting RNA and reverse transcribing it. Clones were sequenced by immunoSEQ multiplex PCR, and TCRdb holds only the in-frame ones, with some missing. The table includes about 280,000 clones, over 45% detected once. Regarding treatment: oral pan-JAK inhibitor, 5-10 mg twice daily. This sample comprised CD4+ T cells sorted from blood, obtained at week 24, from a patient treated with tofacitinib. The receptor set was obtained from a human donor with alopecia areata.

The rearrangement uses TRBV7-9 and TRBJ2-1; no clear D. Trimming removed 4 bases from V and 10 bases from J, with 5 bases in between. Germline CDR1 is SEHNR and CDR2 is FQNEAQ (reference sequence). This CDR3 region has 10 residues. The CDR3 is CASSSGEQFF. CDR3 bases: TGTGCCAGCAGCTCCGGGGAGCAGTTCTTC.

The CDR3 sequence: CSVAISGGGNEQFF. The DNA of the CDR3 is TGCAGCGTTGCTATTAGCGGGGGGGGAAATGAGCAGTTCTTC. This chain joins TRBV29-1 and TRBJ2-1; 11 positions match TRBD2. Per the germline V gene, CDR1 is SQVTM and CDR2 is ANQGSEA. The junction had 6 bases not matched to a gene; V was cut back by 4 bases and J by 7 bases. CDR3 length equals 14 residues.

This clone came up once. The chain combines TRBV5-4 with TRBJ1-4; 7 bases fit TRBD1. In germline, CDR1 is SGHNT, CDR2 YYREEE (reference sequence). Trimming cost V 0 bases and J 8 bases; bases outside gene matches: 4. CDR3 length: 14 residues. DNA of the CDR3: TGTGCCAGCAGCTTGGACAGGGGAGGGGAAAAACTGTTTTTT. This codes for CASSLDRGGEKLFF.

This clone was detected only a few times. The rearrangement links TRBV23-1 to TRBJ2-1; D uncertain. TRBV23-1 is an ORF, with its function uncertain. The CDR3 sequence is 13 residues long. Trimming cost V 4 bases and J 8 bases, with 12 bases left between them. CDR3 bases: TGCGCCAGCAGTCCCCCCGCCTTCCATGAGCAGTTCTTC. This codes for CASSPPAFHEQFF.

This clone turned up a few times. The chain combines TRBV10-3 with TRBJ2-5; no definite D call. The CDR3 consists of 15 residues. Germline V gene sequence: CDR1 ENHRY, CDR2 SYGVKD. V gave up 2 bases and J gave up 5 bases, with 15 bases separating them. The CDR3 DNA reads TGTGCCATCAGTGAGGACCTCTTCAGGCAGGAGACCCAGTACTTC. Its translation: CAISEDLFRQETQYF.

The chain couples TRBV5-6 to TRBJ1-2; 8 bases fit TRBD1. Germline V CDR1 and CDR2: SGHDT, YYEEEE. The CDR3 has 14 amino acids. V trimming: 5 bases; J trimming: 2 bases; junction bases outside the gene matches: 5. In DNA, the CDR3 is TGTGCCAGCAGGCCGGGACAGGCAAACTATGGCTACACCTTC. Translated, it gives CASRPGQANYGYTF.

This clone has a handful of counts. Other nucleotide sequences from this sample produce the same CDR3. The chain uses TRBV30 and TRBJ2-7; D may be TRBD2 (5 bases). V dropped 0 bases and J dropped 1 base, with 7 bases sitting between them. The CDR3 is 13 amino acids. Germline CDR1 and CDR2: GTSNPN and SVGIG (reference sequence). CDR3 amino acids: CAWSVRGSYEQYF. CDR3 nucleotide sequence: TGTGCCTGGAGTGTACGGGGATCCTACGAGCAGTACTTC.

The chain recombines TRBV29-1 with TRBJ1-1; 9 nucleotides agree with TRBD1. Trimming cost V 3 bases and J 7 bases; bases outside gene matches: 6. This CDR3 has 13 residues. The germline gives CDR1 SQVTM, CDR2 ANQGSEA. The CDR3 loop is CSVERDRDDEAFF. Written as DNA, the CDR3 is TGCAGCGTTGAGCGGGACAGGGATGATGAAGCTTTCTTT.

The gene calls are TRBV7-2 and TRBJ2-5, with D possibly matching TRBD2 (5 bases). Trimming shortened V by 4 bases and J by 7 bases, and 22 bases separated the two germline ends. This CDR3 is 16 amino acids long. In germline, CDR1 is SGHTA, CDR2 FQGNSA. CDR3 in amino acids: CASSSHALLDTATQYF. The CDR3 nucleotides are TGTGCCAGCAGCTCCCACGCCTTACTAGATACTGCGACCCAGTACTTC.

This chain joins TRBV11-2 and TRBJ2-1; D is unresolved. Germline loops: CDR1 SGHAT, CDR2 FQNNGV. This CDR3 comprises 13 residues. Trimming pared 5 bases from V and 6 bases from J, leaving 11 bases between. In DNA form, the CDR3 reads TGTGCCAGCAGCCTAGGGTTTGGCAATGAGCAGTTCTTC. Translating it yields CASSLGFGNEQFF. Variable domain in full (rest from reference TRBV11-2 and TRBJ2-1): EAGVAQSPRYKIIEKRQSVAFWCNPISGHATLYWYQQILGQGPKLLIQFQNNGVVDDSQLPKDRFSAERLKGVDSTLKIQPAKLEDSAVYLCASSLGFGNEQFFGPGTRLTVL.

The chain recombines TRBV30 with TRBJ2-7; 9 nucleotides align to TRBD1. With 5 bases clipped from V and 4 bases from J, the junction kept 9 bases outside the gene matches. Per the germline V gene, CDR1 is GTSNPN and CDR2 is SVGIG (reference sequence). The CDR3 covers 14 residues. The CDR3 nucleotides are TGTGCCTGGGCGGCCGGGACAGGGAGATACGAGCAGTACTTC. Translation gives CAWAAGTGRYEQYF.

This sequence joins TRBV5-1 and TRBJ1-2, with D maybe TRBD1 (6 bases). The CDR3 is made up of 12 amino acids. V was trimmed by 5 bases and J by 8 bases, leaving 13 bases between them. Per germline, CDR1 SGHRS and CDR2 YFSETQ. DNA for the CDR3: TGCGCCAGCAGACAGGGTAGGGGCGGCTACACCTTC. Its protein product is CASRQGRGGYTF.

This clone has just one count. The V gene is TRBV5-4, the J gene TRBJ2-3, with 11 positions matching TRBD1. Germline-derived CDR1 and CDR2 are SGHNT and YYREEE (reference sequence). Trimming took 3 bases from V and 3 from J; bases not matched to a gene: 6. The length of the CDR3 is 16 residues. CDR3 in amino acids: CASSSGQGATTDTQYF. The CDR3, as DNA: TGTGCCAGCAGCTCCGGACAGGGGGCGACGACAGATACGCAGTATTTT.

This clone was seen more than once but under ten times. The CDR3 loop is CASGKTDNYEQYF. The CDR3 DNA reads TGCGCCAGCGGTAAGACAGATAACTACGAGCAGTACTTC. This sequence joins TRBV5-1 and TRBJ2-7, with D possibly being TRBD1 (5 bases). There are 13 residues in the CDR3. The germline V gene has CDR1 SGHRS and CDR2 YFSETQ. The V end lost 7 bases, the J end lost 3 bases, and 14 bases lay between the germline ends.